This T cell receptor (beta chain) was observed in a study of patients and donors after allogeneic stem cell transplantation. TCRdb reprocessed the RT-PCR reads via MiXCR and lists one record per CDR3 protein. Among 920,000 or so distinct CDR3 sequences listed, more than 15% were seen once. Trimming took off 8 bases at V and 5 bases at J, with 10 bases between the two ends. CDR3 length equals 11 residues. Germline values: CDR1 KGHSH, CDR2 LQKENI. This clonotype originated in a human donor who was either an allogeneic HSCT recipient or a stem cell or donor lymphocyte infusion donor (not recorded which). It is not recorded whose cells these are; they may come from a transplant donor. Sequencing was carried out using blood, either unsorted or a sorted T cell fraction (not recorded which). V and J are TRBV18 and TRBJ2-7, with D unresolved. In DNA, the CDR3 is TGTGCCAGCCACAGAGGAGACGAGCAGTACTTC. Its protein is CASHRGDEQYF.